A selection of T cell receptor beta chains follows, all from one sample in a study of T cells in Graves' hyperthyroidism and ophthalmopathy. TCRdb recomputed calls from the multiplex PCR reads with MiXCR, one row per CDR3 protein. Among 530,000 or so distinct CDR3 sequences listed, roughly 46% were seen once. The sequencing sample was made of peripheral blood or thyroid tissue (not recorded which). The receptor source for this set is a woman in her late teens or twenties with Graves' hyperthyroidism. The CDR3 runs from the conserved cysteine through the conserved F or W. The D gene is left open where the match is weak. Expanded clones get a size class; other rows say once, few or many, or leave the size out.

J gene,D gene,V gene,clone size,CDR3 protein,CDR3 DNA
TRBJ2-5,TRBD2,TRBV7-9,-,CASSFSGIAETQYF,TGCGCCAGCAGCTTCAGCGGGATAGCGGAGACCCAGTACTTC
TRBJ2-5,TRBD2,TRBV12-3/TRBV12-4,-,CASSPSGRGLETQYF,TGTGCCAGCAGTCCTAGCGGGAGGGGGTTAGAGACCCAGTACTTC
TRBJ1-2,-,TRBV7-9,many,CASRSSLNYGYTF,TGTGCCAGCAGATCGTCCTTAAACTATGGCTACACCTTC
TRBJ2-7,TRBD2,TRBV5-6,-,CASSHTSSGRYSYEQYF,TGTGCCAGCAGCCATACTTCTAGCGGGAGGTACTCCTACGAGCAGTACTTC
TRBJ2-7,-,TRBV5-1,many,CASSLNTDGGEQYF,TGCGCCAGCAGCTTGAACACGGATGGGGGAGAGCAGTACTTC
TRBJ2-1,TRBD1,TRBV5-1,few,CASSSTGSDEQFF,TGCGCCAGCAGCTCGACAGGGAGCGATGAGCAGTTCTTC
TRBJ2-7,-,TRBV4-1,few,CASSREDARYEQYF,TGCGCCAGCAGCCGAGAGGACGCCCGCTACGAGCAGTACTTC
TRBJ2-7,-,TRBV3-1,many,CASSSTRVPYEQYF,TGTGCCAGCAGCTCTACCAGGGTGCCCTACGAGCAGTACTTC
TRBJ2-2,-,TRBV10-3,few,CAISPGTPNTGELFF,TGTGCCATCAGCCCCGGGACACCGAACACCGGGGAGCTGTTTTTT
TRBJ2-4,-,TRBV7-2,-,CASSLNLGGNIQYF,TGTGCCAGCAGCTTAAATCTGGGAGGAAACATTCAGTACTTC
TRBJ1-2,-,TRBV19,many,CASSIGRMNYGYTF,TGTGCCAGTAGTATTGGCAGAATGAACTATGGCTACACCTTC
TRBJ1-5,-,TRBV20-1,-,CSARGETSGIEYEHF,TGCAGTGCTAGAGGCGAAACTAGCGGGATTGAATACGAGCATTTT
TRBJ2-3,-,TRBV7-2,few,CASSLAGPISTDTQYF,TGTGCCAGCAGCTTAGCGGGACCCATTAGCACAGATACGCAGTATTTT
TRBJ1-4,-,TRBV7-9,-,CASSQNRVNEKLFF,TGTGCCAGCAGCCAAAACAGGGTTAATGAAAAACTGTTTTTT
TRBJ2-1,-,TRBV7-6,-,CASSLGYSGGNEQFF,TGTGCCAGCAGCTTAGGGTACTCTGGGGGGAATGAGCAGTTCTTC
TRBJ1-5,-,TRBV5-1,many,CASSWGINQPQHF,TGCGCCAGCAGCTGGGGGATCAATCAGCCCCAGCATTTT
TRBJ1-5,TRBD1,TRBV29-1,-,CSARQGECNQPQHF,TGCAGCGCTAGACAGGGGGAGTGCAATCAGCCCCAGCATTTT
TRBJ2-7,-,TRBV7-3,many,CASSPWGGDEQYF,TGTGCCAGCAGCCCTTGGGGAGGTGACGAGCAGTACTTC
TRBJ1-2,-,TRBV2,-,CASRLLVNYGYTF,TGTGCCAGCAGGTTATTGGTAAACTATGGCTACACCTTC
TRBJ2-3,-,TRBV19,-,CASARQGTDTQYF,TGTGCCAGTGCACGACAGGGCACAGATACGCAGTATTTT
TRBJ2-7,-,TRBV20-1,-,CSASLAGLRLYEQYF,TGCAGTGCTTCCTTGGCGGGACTTCGGCTCTACGAGCAGTACTTC
TRBJ1-2,TRBD1,TRBV7-9,-,CASSLVGTGDGYTF,TGTGCCAGCAGCTTGGTAGGGACAGGAGATGGTTACACCTTC
TRBJ2-7,-,TRBV7-9,-,CAWSVVTGFYEQYF,TGTGCCTGGAGTGTAGTCACAGGGTTCTACGAGCAGTACTTC
TRBJ2-7,-,TRBV12-3/TRBV12-4,many,CASSFAEQYF,TGTGCCAGCAGTTTCGCCGAGCAGTACTTC
TRBJ1-5,TRBD1,TRBV2,few,CASSDPGTGGHSPQHF,TGTGCCAGCAGTGACCCTGGCACAGGGGGGCATTCACCCCAGCATTTT
TRBJ2-2,-,TRBV6-6,few,CASNSRVLANTGELFF,TGTGCCAGTAATTCACGGGTTCTCGCGAACACCGGGGAGCTGTTTTTT
TRBJ1-1,TRBD1,TRBV7-2,many,CASVPDRGHTEAFF,TGTGCCAGCGTACCGGACAGGGGACACACTGAAGCTTTCTTT
TRBJ1-1,TRBD1,TRBV2,few,CASSEKFQGVLNTEAFF,TGTGCCAGCAGTGAAAAGTTTCAGGGGGTTTTGAACACTGAAGCTTTCTTT
TRBJ1-2,-,TRBV5-5,many,CASSLDPGRYGYTF,TGTGCCAGCAGCTTGGACCCGGGAAGATATGGCTACACCTTC
TRBJ2-2,-,TRBV2,many,CATKGSRSGELFF,TGTGCCACCAAAGGGTCAAGGTCCGGGGAGCTGTTTTTT
TRBJ2-2,TRBD2,TRBV5-5,few,CASSLIHRDRGLAGGNTGELFF,TGTGCCAGCAGCTTAATACATCGAGACAGGGGACTAGCGGGAGGGAACACCGGGGAGCTGTTTTTT
TRBJ1-5,TRBD1,TRBV19,many,CASSIRTGPNQPQHF,TGTGCCAGTAGTATCCGGACAGGACCCAATCAGCCCCAGCATTTT
TRBJ1-1,-,TRBV29-1,once,CSVSGQHNTEAFF,TGCAGCGTTTCTGGACAGCATAACACTGAAGCTTTCTTT
TRBJ2-7,TRBD1,TRBV30,once,CAWREGTASYEQYF,TGTGCCTGGAGAGAGGGGACAGCTTCGTACGAGCAGTACTTC
TRBJ1-4,-,TRBV9,many,CASSGGGGIHEKLFF,TGTGCCAGCAGCGGGGGTGGGGGAATTCATGAAAAACTGTTTTTT
TRBJ1-5,TRBD1,TRBV25-1,many,CASSTGGLGNQPQHF,TGTGCCAGCAGTACAGGGGGCCTCGGCAATCAGCCCCAGCATTTT
TRBJ2-7,TRBD2,TRBV20-1,many,CSAPPAGTSLVEQYF,TGCAGTGCCCCCCCCGCCGGGACTAGCCTTGTGGAGCAGTACTTC
TRBJ2-2,-,TRBV19,many,CASSMGHTGELFF,TGTGCCAGTAGTATGGGGCACACCGGGGAGCTGTTTTTT
TRBJ2-2,TRBD2,TRBV2,many,CASTSGVNTGELFF,TGTGCCAGCACAAGCGGGGTTAACACCGGGGAGCTGTTTTTT
TRBJ1-2,TRBD1,TRBV10-3,-,CAIRGTGDGYGYTF,TGTGCCATCAGAGGGACAGGGGACGGCTATGGCTACACCTTC
TRBJ1-2,-,TRBV7-9,once,CASSWTSGDYGYTF,TGTGCCAGCAGCTGGACTAGCGGAGACTATGGCTACACCTTC
TRBJ2-5,TRBD2,TRBV20-1,once,CSARDSGREETQYF,TGCAGTGCTAGGGACAGCGGGAGGGAGGAGACCCAGTACTTC
TRBJ2-5,-,TRBV5-5,many,CASSPFAGLTQETQYF,TGTGCCAGCAGCCCCTTTGCCGGACTCACTCAAGAGACCCAGTACTTC
TRBJ2-2,TRBD2,TRBV19,-,CASKLADNTGELFF,TGTGCCAGTAAGCTAGCGGACAACACCGGGGAGCTGTTTTTT
TRBJ1-3,-,TRBV10-3,many,CAIRMGGNTIYF,TGTGCCATCAGGATGGGGGGAAACACCATATATTTT
TRBJ1-2,TRBD1,TRBV2,-,CASRGSTGAGYTF,TGTGCCAGCAGGGGGAGCACAGGGGCTGGCTACACCTTC
TRBJ2-2,-,TRBV7-9,many,CASSHRDANTGELFF,TGTGCCAGCAGCCACAGAGACGCGAACACCGGGGAGCTGTTTTTT
TRBJ1-1,-,TRBV6-5,many,CASSYYRRGEAFF,TGTGCCAGCAGTTACTATCGACGCGGGGAAGCTTTCTTT